This is a list of T cell receptor beta chains from one sample in a study of technical replicates of blood from a few donors. Sequenced by immunoSEQ multiplex PCR; TCRdb stores in-frame clones only, minus some. The table has around 16,000 clones, about 79% seen once. The sample was PBMCs. Receptors were obtained from a human donor in good health. Some clones in this sample may be carry-over from other donors' samples. Both conserved end residues are part of each CDR3. D genes are given only for firm matches. Expanded clones get a size class; other rows say once, few or many, or leave the size out.

D gene	J gene	V gene	clone size	CDR3 protein	CDR3 DNA
NA	TRBJ2-3	TRBV4-1	NA	CASSQGDSTDTQYF	TGCGCCAGCAGCCAAGGGGACTCCACAGATACGCAGTATTTT
TRBD1	TRBJ1-3	TRBV6-5	NA	CASSGTGGDTIYF	TGTGCCAGCAGCGGGACAGGGGGAGACACCATATATTTT
NA	TRBJ1-4	TRBV5-6	NA	CASSYNRAPNEKLFF	TGTGCCAGCAGCTACAACAGGGCTCCTAATGAAAAACTGTTTTTT
NA	TRBJ1-4	TRBV7-8	NA	CASSLLTTSGNEKLFF	TGTGCCAGCAGCTTACTGACAACCTCTGGTAATGAAAAACTGTTTTTT
NA	TRBJ1-1	TRBV19	NA	CASSRQLNTEAFF	TGTGCCAGTAGTAGACAGCTGAACACTGAAGCTTTCTTT
TRBD1	TRBJ2-7	TRBV12-5	NA	CASGLETGSSAYEQYF	TGTGCTAGTGGTTTGGAGACAGGGAGTTCGGCCTACGAGCAGTACTTC
TRBD1	TRBJ1-1	TRBV7-2	NA	CASSLGPRGTGIAFF	TGTGCCAGCAGCTTGGGTCCGAGAGGGACAGGGATAGCTTTCTTT
TRBD2	TRBJ2-4	TRBV4-1	NA	CASSQESLAGERGVQYF	TGCGCCAGCAGCCAAGAATCCCTAGCGGGAGAGCGGGGGGTTCAGTACTTC
TRBD2	TRBJ2-3	TRBV30	NA	CAWGGTSGRVVDTQYF	TGTGCCTGGGGGGGGACTAGCGGGAGGGTCGTGGATACGCAGTATTTT
TRBD1	TRBJ2-2	TRBV11-1	NA	CASSRRQGAGELFF	TGTGCCAGCAGCCGGAGACAGGGGGCCGGGGAGCTGTTTTTT
NA	TRBJ1-2	TRBV5-6	NA	CASRGAGYGYTF	TGTGCCAGCAGGGGGGCTGGTTATGGCTACACCTTC
NA	TRBJ2-1	TRBV14	NA	CASSQGSQQFF	TGTGCCAGCAGCCAGGGTAGCCAACAGTTCTTC
NA	TRBJ1-3	TRBV7-9	NA	CASSFRGGNTIYF	TGTGCCAGCAGCTTCCGAGGTGGAAACACCATATATTTT
NA	TRBJ2-1	TRBV21-1	NA	CASSGADEQFF	TGTGCCAGCAGCGGAGCTGATGAGCAGTTCTTC
NA	TRBJ1-2	TRBV5-1	NA	CASSFGTLANYGYTF	TGCGCCAGCAGCTTTGGGACACTCGCTAACTATGGCTACACCTTC
TRBD2	TRBJ2-1	TRBV14	once	CASSQVAGTYNEQFF	TGTGCCAGCAGCCAAGTAGCGGGAACCTACAATGAGCAGTTCTTC
NA	TRBJ1-5	TRBV6-1	once	CASSESRNQPQHF	TGTGCCAGCAGTGAGTCCCGGAATCAGCCCCAGCATTTT
TRBD1	TRBJ1-4	TRBV6-1	NA	CATHRDRAEKLFF	TGTGCCACCCACCGGGACAGGGCTGAAAAACTGTTTTTT
TRBD1	TRBJ2-5	TRBV5-4	NA	CASGDRGRETQYF	TGTGCCAGCGGGGACAGGGGGCGAGAGACCCAGTACTTC
NA	TRBJ1-1	TRBV19	NA	CASSIGPRWTEAFF	TGTGCCAGTAGCATAGGTCCCCGGTGGACTGAAGCTTTCTTT
TRBD1	TRBJ1-2	TRBV11-2	NA	CASSLLSGTGEGGYTF	TGTGCCAGCAGCTTATTGAGTGGGACAGGGGAGGGTGGCTACACCTTC
NA	TRBJ2-1	TRBV23-1	NA	CASSRLGRGQFF	TGCGCCAGCAGTCGTTTAGGCAGGGGGCAGTTCTTC